This T cell receptor beta chain came from a study of T-cell reconstitution after alpha-beta-depleted transplantation in children. Unique molecular identifiers were used in preparing the TCRbeta library. TCRdb analysed the PCR reads with MiXCR anew, one entry per CDR3 protein. This repertoire shows roughly 170,000 distinct CDR3 sequences, approximately 6.8% found once; its top ten account for 3%. At least ten counts were recorded for this clonotype. Germline values: CDR1 SGHDT, CDR2 YYEEEE. Trimming cost V 7 bases and J 6 bases, with 8 bases left between them. The CDR3 spans 12 residues. This specimen was PBMCs from the stem cell graft donor, taken from the stem cell graft. The rearrangement uses TRBV5-6 and TRBJ1-6; no definite D call. This receptor was identified in a human donor who donated a stem cell graft to a child with Wiskott-Aldrich syndrome. Here the CDR3 reads CASSGSNSPLHF. The CDR3 DNA follows: TGTGCCAGCTCGGGAAGTAATTCACCCCTCCACTTT.